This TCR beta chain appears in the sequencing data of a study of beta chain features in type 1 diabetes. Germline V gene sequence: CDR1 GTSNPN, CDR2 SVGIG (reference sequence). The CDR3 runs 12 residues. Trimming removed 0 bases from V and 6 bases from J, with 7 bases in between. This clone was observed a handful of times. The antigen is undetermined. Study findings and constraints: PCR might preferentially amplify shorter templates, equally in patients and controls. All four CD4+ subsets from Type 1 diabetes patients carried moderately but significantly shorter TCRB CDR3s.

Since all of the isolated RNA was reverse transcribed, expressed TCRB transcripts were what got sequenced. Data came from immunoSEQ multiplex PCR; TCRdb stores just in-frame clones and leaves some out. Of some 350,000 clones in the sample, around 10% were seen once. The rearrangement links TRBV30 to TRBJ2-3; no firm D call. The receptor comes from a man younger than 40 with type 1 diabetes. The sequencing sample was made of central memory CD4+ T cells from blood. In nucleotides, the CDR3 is TGTGCCTGGAGTGTACTATCGGATACGCAGTATTTT. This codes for CAWSVLSDTQYF. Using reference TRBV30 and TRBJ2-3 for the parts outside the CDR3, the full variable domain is SQTIHQWPATLVQPVGSPLSLECTVEGTSNPNLYWYRQAAGRGLQLLFYSVGIGQISSEVPQNLSASRPQDRQFILSSKKLLLSDSGFYLCAWSVLSDTQYFGPGTRLTVL.